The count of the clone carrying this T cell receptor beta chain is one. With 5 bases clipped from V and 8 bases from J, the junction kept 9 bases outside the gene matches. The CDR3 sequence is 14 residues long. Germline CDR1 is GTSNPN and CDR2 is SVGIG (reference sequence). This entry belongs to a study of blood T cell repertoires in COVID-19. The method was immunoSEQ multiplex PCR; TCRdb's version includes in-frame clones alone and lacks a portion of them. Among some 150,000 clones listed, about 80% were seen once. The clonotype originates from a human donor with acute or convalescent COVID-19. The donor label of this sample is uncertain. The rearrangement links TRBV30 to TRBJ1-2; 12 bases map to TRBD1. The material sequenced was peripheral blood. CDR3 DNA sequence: TGTGCCTGGGACCCGGGACAGGGGGCGGGAGGCTACACCTTC. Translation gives CAWDPGQGAGGYTF. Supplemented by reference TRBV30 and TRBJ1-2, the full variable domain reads SQTIHQWPATLVQPVGSPLSLECTVEGTSNPNLYWYRQAAGRGLQLLFYSVGIGQISSEVPQNLSASRPQDRQFILSSKKLLLSDSGFYLCAWDPGQGAGGYTFGSGTRLTVV.